A single sample gave rise to the 3 T cell receptor beta chains below, sequenced in a study of blood T cell repertoires in COVID-19. Some clones are missing from TCRdb's copy, which holds only in-frame ones; the method was immunoSEQ multiplex PCR. This sample yields roughly 150,000 clones, of which about 80% are seen a single time; roughly 1.9% belongs to the top ten. The specimen sequenced was peripheral blood. All receptors come from a woman of 80 years or more with acute or convalescent COVID-19.

The gene calls are TRBV12-3 or TRBV12-4 and TRBJ1-3; no clear D gene. The CDR3 sequence is 13 residues long. V was clipped by 2 bases and J by 4 bases, with 6 bases between them. CDR3 region: CASSLKRGNTIYF. Written as DNA, the CDR3 is TGTGCCAGCAGTTTAAAGCGGGGAAACACCATATATTTT.

This clone appeared once. The chain joins TRBV4-2 to TRBJ2-3; 8 nucleotides match TRBD2. Germline loops: CDR1 LGHNA, CDR2 YNFKEQ. The V gene end was trimmed by 4 bases and the J gene end by 7 bases; junction bases not matched to a gene: 22. The CDR3 length is 19 residues. The CDR3 DNA sequence: TGTGCCAGCAGCCCCTCGTGGAGATTAACGGCGGGGGGTTTATATACGCAGTATTTT. Translating gives CASSPSWRLTAGGLYTQYF.

This rearrangement joins TRBV19 to TRBJ2-5; 7 nucleotides line up with TRBD1. The germline CDR1 and CDR2 sequences are LNHDA and SQIVND (reference sequence). After removal of 3 bases from V and 7 bases from J, the junction contained 8 bases not matched to a gene. There are 14 residues in the CDR3. Written as DNA, the CDR3 is TGTGCCAGTAGTATCCGGGACAGCCGGGGGACCCAGTACTTC. Its translation is CASSIRDSRGTQYF.